Listed below are T cell receptor beta chains from one sample, sequenced in a study of Graves' ophthalmopathy and Graves' hyperthyroidism. Via MiXCR, TCRdb re-called the multiplex PCR reads, giving one row per CDR3 protein. The sample carries about 380,000 distinct CDR3 sequences, 15% recorded once. Sequencing was done on a sample of peripheral blood. The receptor source for this set is a woman aged 18-30 years with stable Graves' hyperthyroidism. The CDR3 runs from the conserved cysteine through the conserved F or W. The D gene is left open where the match is weak. Not every row has a clone size; where given, it reads once, few, many or a size class.

D,size,J,V,CDR3,DNA
TRBD1,many,TRBJ1-2,TRBV19,CASSIHRDSHYGYTF,TGTGCCAGTAGTATACACCGGGACAGCCACTATGGCTACACCTTC
.,.,TRBJ2-5,TRBV29-1,CSVLPGEDQYF,TGTAGCGTTCTACCAGGCGAGGACCAGTACTTC
.,many,TRBJ2-5,TRBV19,CASSIFLGGQETQYF,TGTGCCAGTAGTATTTTTCTGGGGGGCCAAGAGACCCAGTACTTC
TRBD1,few,TRBJ2-5,TRBV27,CASSSQGTRDTQYF,TGTGCCAGCAGTTCACAGGGGACCCGGGATACCCAGTACTTC
TRBD1,many,TRBJ1-1,TRBV19,CASSPWTGGNTEAFF,TGTGCCAGTAGTCCTTGGACAGGGGGTAACACTGAAGCTTTCTTT
TRBD2,many,TRBJ2-5,TRBV18,CASSPGGQETQYF,TGTGCCAGCAGTCCGGGGGGCCAAGAGACCCAGTACTTC
TRBD2,.,TRBJ2-7,TRBV5-1,CASSSGLAGTYEQYF,TGCGCCAGCAGCTCGGGACTAGCGGGAACCTACGAGCAGTACTTC
TRBD1,many,TRBJ2-5,TRBV6-5,CASSLTGERDYWVYF,TGTGCCAGCAGCCTAACAGGGGAAAGGGATTATTGGGTGTACTTC
.,few,TRBJ2-4,TRBV6-5,CASSYDGGTVAKNTQYF,TGTGCCAGCAGTTACGATGGAGGGACGGTAGCCAAAAACACTCAGTACTTC
TRBD1,many,TRBJ1-5,TRBV3-1,CASSHSTGEHQPQHF,TGTGCCAGCAGCCATTCGACAGGGGAGCATCAGCCCCAGCATTTT
.,.,TRBJ1-2,TRBV6-1,CASSEGERAGYTF,TGTGCCAGCAGTGAGGGGGAACGGGCCGGCTACACCTTC
.,.,TRBJ1-1,TRBV20-1,CSAPFRTMNTEAFF,TGCAGTGCTCCCTTTAGGACGATGAACACTGAAGCTTTCTTT
.,many,TRBJ1-1,TRBV12-3/TRBV12-4,CASTSERRGTEAFF,TGTGCCAGCACCTCCGAGAGAAGAGGGACTGAAGCTTTCTTT
TRBD2,.,TRBJ2-5,TRBV29-1,CSVEDRASGVETQYF,TGCAGCGTTGAAGATAGGGCTAGCGGGGTAGAGACCCAGTACTTC
.,few,TRBJ1-5,TRBV19,CASRVGGALNQPQHF,TGTGCCAGTAGAGTGGGTGGGGCCCTCAATCAGCCCCAGCATTTT
TRBD1,many,TRBJ2-5,TRBV6-1,CASRADRGQETQYF,TGTGCCAGCAGGGCCGACAGGGGCCAAGAGACCCAGTACTTC
TRBD1,many,TRBJ1-1,TRBV18,CASSPPGQGGAEAFF,TGTGCCAGCTCACCACCGGGACAGGGGGGTGCTGAAGCTTTCTTT
TRBD2,many,TRBJ2-7,TRBV12-3/TRBV12-4,CASSQLERGDEQYF,TGTGCCAGCAGCCAATTAGAGCGGGGTGACGAGCAGTACTTC
.,.,TRBJ1-6,TRBV5-1,CASSLTGESSHLHF,TGCGCCAGCAGCTTGACTGGGGAGAGTTCACACCTCCACTTT
TRBD1,many,TRBJ1-5,TRBV19,CASGQGLNQPQHF,TGTGCCAGCGGACAGGGCCTAAATCAGCCCCAGCATTTT
.,.,TRBJ2-7,TRBV11-2,CASRRGGHYEQYF,TGTGCCAGCCGCAGGGGGGGGCACTACGAGCAGTACTTC
.,many,TRBJ1-3,TRBV15,CATSRTQGFGDTIYF,TGTGCCACCAGCAGAACCCAGGGGTTTGGCGACACCATATATTTT
.,.,TRBJ2-1,TRBV2,CASSIPQRGVGSYNEQFF,TGTGCCAGCAGCATACCCCAGAGGGGGGTAGGCTCCTACAATGAGCAGTTCTTC
TRBD1,many,TRBJ2-5,TRBV19,CASSTSGTEETQYF,TGTGCCAGTAGTACCTCCGGGACAGAAGAGACCCAGTACTTC
.,many,TRBJ1-1,TRBV4-1,CASSALLVMNTEAFF,TGCGCCAGCAGCGCCCTCTTGGTCATGAACACTGAAGCTTTCTTT
.,many,TRBJ2-4,TRBV5-1,CASSLSPGLGKNIQYF,TGCGCCAGCAGCTTGTCACCGGGTCTAGGCAAAAACATTCAGTACTTC
TRBD2,many,TRBJ2-7,TRBV19,CASSRLAGVHLYEQYF,TGTGCCAGTAGTCGACTAGCGGGGGTTCACCTCTACGAGCAGTACTTC
.,.,TRBJ2-7,TRBV29-1,CSVVPRRGRSYEQYF,TGCAGCGTTGTTCCCCGGCGGGGCAGGAGCTACGAGCAGTACTTC
.,many,TRBJ1-2,TRBV29-1,CSVGRRDTDGYTF,TGCAGCGTTGGCCGCCGGGACACGGATGGCTACACCTTC
.,many,TRBJ1-1,TRBV11-2,CASSYGTPTEAFF,TGTGCCAGCAGCTACGGGACACCCACTGAAGCTTTCTTT
.,many,TRBJ1-1,TRBV19,CASSMRGTNTEAFF,TGTGCCAGTAGTATGCGGGGAACCAACACTGAAGCTTTCTTT
.,many,TRBJ1-2,TRBV20-1,CSARVPGPLYGYTF,TGCAGTGCTAGAGTCCCGGGACCTCTTTATGGCTACACCTTC
.,many,TRBJ1-6,TRBV6-1,CASTGRQSNSPLHF,TGTGCCAGCACGGGGCGACAGTCTAATTCACCCCTCCACTTT
TRBD2,few,TRBJ2-2,TRBV7-6,CASSSVGGSGELFF,TGTGCCAGCAGCTCAGTCGGGGGGTCCGGGGAGCTGTTTTTT
.,many,TRBJ1-6,TRBV27,CASSLPQGYNSPLHF,TGTGCCAGCAGTTTACCTCAGGGCTATAATTCACCCCTCCACTTT
.,.,TRBJ1-2,TRBV6-1,CASSEETEALYGYTF,TGTGCCAGCAGTGAAGAGACAGAAGCTCTCTATGGCTACACCTTC
TRBD1,few,TRBJ1-1,TRBV19,CASRVDRATEAFF,TGTGCCAGTAGGGTGGACAGGGCGACTGAAGCTTTCTTT
.,many,TRBJ1-1,TRBV27,CASSPGVSTEAFF,TGTGCCAGCAGCCCAGGGGTCTCCACTGAAGCTTTCTTT
TRBD2,.,TRBJ2-7,TRBV6-1,CASIGGGSSYEQYF,TGTGCCAGCATTGGCGGGGGGAGCTCCTACGAGCAGTACTTC
TRBD1,many,TRBJ1-2,TRBV20-1,CSARDRRTGLYGYTF,TGCAGTGCTAGAGATCGGAGGACAGGGCTCTATGGCTACACCTTC
.,many,TRBJ1-1,TRBV12-5,CASGLVRFRASNTEAFF,TGTGCTAGTGGTTTGGTAAGATTTCGGGCCTCAAACACTGAAGCTTTCTTT
.,many,TRBJ1-2,TRBV11-2,CASSLGRQLRGYGYTF,TGTGCCAGCAGCTTAGGGAGACAGTTACGAGGCTATGGCTACACCTTC